The clone carrying this T cell receptor (beta chain) was picked up a small number of times. What it recognizes is unknown. The entry originates in a study of T cells after yellow fever vaccination. TCRdb re-called the 5' RACE reads with MiXCR, one entry per CDR3 protein. The sample lists approximately 580,000 distinct CDR3 sequences, about a sixth occurring once. CDR1 MGHRA and CDR2 YSYEKL come from the germline V gene. V lost 4 bases and J lost 6; bases outside the gene matches: 11. The CDR3 sequence is 16 residues long. Study results and caveats: Subsequent to the booster, the majority of primary-vaccination clones reappeared (around 96% CD4, approximately 90% CD8). High-abundance clonotypes from the bulk population could contaminate FACS-sorted repertoires.

This rearrangement joins TRBV4-1 to TRBJ2-2; 7 positions agree with TRBD2. Sequencing used PBMCs, obtained 5 to 6 days after the first yellow fever vaccination. The clonotype comes from a man younger than 35 who received the YFV17D yellow fever vaccine. This CDR3 reads CASSRLGLGMAGELFF. CDR3 sequence (DNA): TGCGCCAGCAGCCGCCTCGGACTAGGGATGGCCGGGGAGCTGTTTTTT.